The 17 T cell receptor beta chains in this list originate from one sample, sequenced in a study of cytomegalovirus exposure and HLA in healthy donors. PCR employed 60 Vbeta and 13 Jbeta primers. Profiling relied on immunoSEQ multiplex PCR, and the TCRdb table lists in-frame clones only, not all of them. Of some 160,000 clones listed, around three quarters are singletons. The sequencing input was PBMCs. The receptors originated from a man aged 35 to 55 in good health and CMV-seronegative.

This clone occurred once. The J gene is TRBJ2-2, the V gene TRBV5-8; weak D call: TRBD2 (5 bases). The CDR3 totals 15 residues. The V end lost 6 bases, the J end lost 3 bases, and 15 bases lay between the germline ends. CDR1 and CDR2 (germline): SGHTS, YDEGEE. Here the CDR3 DNA reads TGTGCCAGCACTACTAGAAGGGTAGACACCGGGGAGCTGTTTTTT. Its protein is CASTTRRVDTGELFF.

The chain recombines TRBV14 with TRBJ2-2, with TRBD2 as a possible D gene (7 bases). The CDR3 has 16 residues. Trimming stripped 0 bases from V and 4 bases from J, with 12 bases between. CDR1 is SGHDN, CDR2 FVKESK, per germline. CDR3 sequence: CASSQDGGRVTGELFF. CDR3 DNA sequence: TGTGCCAGCAGCCAAGACGGGGGGCGGGTCACCGGGGAGCTGTTTTTT.

The J gene is TRBJ2-3, the V gene TRBV27; 7 bases align to TRBD1. V dropped 4 bases and J dropped 4; count of bases not matched to a gene: 5. The CDR3 runs 14 residues. Germline assignment: CDR1 MNHEY and CDR2 SMNVEV (reference sequence). The DNA for the CDR3 is TGTGCCAGCAGTTATACAGGGGACGCAGATACGCAGTATTTT. Translation: CASSYTGDADTQYF.

CDR3 sequence: CASSPEERELTGELFF. DNA of the CDR3: TGTGCCAGCAGCCCCGAGGAGCGGGAGCTCACCGGGGAGCTGTTTTTT. The chain combines TRBV7-2 with TRBJ2-2, with TRBD2 matching 8 bases. The germline gives CDR1 SGHTA, CDR2 FQGNSA. V was clipped by 5 bases and J by 4 bases; unmatched bases: 9. The CDR3 has 16 amino acids. Using reference TRBV7-2 and TRBJ2-2 for the parts outside the CDR3, the full variable domain is GAGVSQSPSNKVTEKGKDVELRCDPISGHTALYWYRQSLGQGLEFLIYFQGNSAPDKSGLPSDRFSAERTGGSVSTLTIQRTQQEDSAVYLCASSPEERELTGELFFGEGSRLTVL.

This clone was picked up a small number of times. The junction and the germline gene differ at one end; a read error may be behind it. The chain links TRBV2 to TRBJ1-1; perhaps TRBD1 as D (6 bases). CDR3 length: 10 residues. The V gene's germline CDR1 is SNHLY and CDR2 FYNNEI. DNA of the CDR3: TGTGCCAGCAGTGAAGCGGGGGCGGACTTT. It codes for CASSEAGADF.

The chain couples TRBV27 to TRBJ1-3; D is ambiguous. This CDR3 region has 15 residues. V shed 5 bases and J shed 0 bases, with 11 bases lying between them. Germline V lookup: CDR1 MNHEY, CDR2 SMNVEV (reference sequence). The CDR3 spells CASSQTALSGNTIYF. The CDR3 nucleotides are TGTGCCAGCAGTCAAACAGCTCTCTCTGGAAACACCATATATTTT.

In its sample, this clone was seen once. The rearrangement links TRBV5-4 to TRBJ2-7; D is uncertain. Germline V gives CDR1 SGHNT, CDR2 YYREEE (reference sequence). The CDR3 is 16 amino acids. Trimming removed 0 bases at V and 5 bases at J, with 18 bases between. The CDR3, as DNA: TGTGCCAGCAGCTTGGGACCGGCCCAGGATCTCGACGAGCAGTACGTC. Translating gives CASSLGPAQDLDEQYV.

This clone has a handful of counts. Other DNA variants within this sample encode the same CDR3. The V call is TRBV5-4, the J call TRBJ1-6; TRBD1 agrees at 10 bases. V lost 3 bases, J lost 7 bases, and 1 base stayed unmatched. There are 14 residues in the CDR3. In germline, CDR1 is SGHNT, CDR2 YYREEE (reference sequence). This CDR3 is CASSSGQGNSPLHF. The CDR3 bases are TGTGCCAGCAGCTCGGGACAGGGGAATTCACCCCTCCACTTT.

The rearrangement uses TRBV14 and TRBJ2-1; 10 bases fit TRBD2. The ends lost 4 bases at V and 0 bases at J; junction bases unmatched: 6. Germline assignment: CDR1 SGHDN and CDR2 FVKESK. CDR3 length equals 17 residues. This chain's CDR3 is CASSRGLAERSYNEQFF. Here the CDR3 DNA reads TGTGCCAGCAGCCGCGGACTAGCGGAGCGCTCCTACAATGAGCAGTTCTTC.

The sample holds a few counts of this clone. The chain joins TRBV5-6 to TRBJ1-2; D uncertain. CDR3 length: 15 residues. Trimming stripped 5 bases from V and 4 bases from J, with 18 bases between. Per germline, CDR1 SGHDT and CDR2 YYEEEE. As DNA, the CDR3 is TGTGCCAGCAGACCCACGGGGATTTGGACCTATGGCTACACCTTC. Residues: CASRPTGIWTYGYTF.

Written as DNA, the CDR3 is TGTGCCAGCAGCCCTCGAACTAGCGGGAGGCATGAGCAGTTCTTC. Its translation: CASSPRTSGRHEQFF. The genes are TRBV7-9 and TRBJ2-1; 12 bases are shared with TRBD2. CDR3 length equals 15 residues. Germline loops: CDR1 SEHNR, CDR2 FQNEAQ (reference sequence). The trim removed 5 bases at V and 8 bases at J, leaving 7 bases unmatched.

J is TRBJ2-1 and V is TRBV7-3, with TRBD2 matching over 10 bases. V lost 5 bases to trimming and J lost 2 bases; unmatched junction nucleotides: 3. Germline V lookup: CDR1 SGHTA, CDR2 FQGTGA. The CDR3 is made up of 15 amino acids. The CDR3 DNA follows: TGTGCCAGCAGCCCCGGGACTAGCGCCTACAATGAGCAGTTCTTC. Translation: CASSPGTSAYNEQFF.

The rearrangement uses TRBV6-5 and TRBJ2-5; a possible D gene is TRBD2 (6 bases). V gave up 0 bases and J gave up 5 bases, with 10 bases separating them. The CDR3 length is 14 residues. Germline assignment: CDR1 MNHEY and CDR2 SVGAGI. The CDR3 is CASSYSGGPETQYF. The CDR3 DNA follows: TGTGCCAGCAGTTACTCTGGAGGGCCTGAGACCCAGTACTTC.

This clone showed up just a few times. Here the CDR3 reads CASSQVYGIAQETQYF. CDR3 DNA: TGTGCCAGCAGCCAAGTATACGGGATCGCCCAAGAGACCCAGTACTTC. This sequence joins TRBV14 and TRBJ2-5; the D gene is possibly TRBD2 (5 bases). The length of the CDR3 is 16 residues. Germline CDR1 and CDR2: SGHDN and FVKESK. V dropped 1 base and J dropped 1 base, with 13 bases sitting between them.

The chain combines TRBV2 with TRBJ1-5; no reliable D call. Germline CDR1 SNHLY, CDR2 FYNNEI. This CDR3 contains 14 residues. Deletions cut 6 bases from V and 5 bases from J, with 14 bases between. CDR3 DNA sequence: TGTGCCAGCAGGCACAAAGGTCTAGATCAGCCCCAGCATTTT. Protein sequence: CASRHKGLDQPQHF.

The chain joins TRBV27 to TRBJ1-5, with TRBD1 matching over 10 bases. The CDR3 totals 19 residues. CDR1 is MNHEY, CDR2 SMNVEV, per germline (reference sequence). V trimming: 2 bases; J trimming: 1 base; junction bases outside the gene matches: 11. CDR3 amino acids: CASSLVGTGVITSNQPQHF. The CDR3 coding sequence is TGTGCCAGCAGTTTAGTAGGGACAGGGGTAATAACCAGCAATCAGCCCCAGCATTTT.

This clone was recorded a few times. V usage is TRBV30 and J usage is TRBJ1-1, with D possibly matching TRBD1 (5 bases). Trimming removed 2 bases at V and 4 bases at J, with 14 bases between. This CDR3 is built from 14 residues. Germline assignment: CDR1 GTSNPN and CDR2 SVGIG (reference sequence). The CDR3 region has the DNA TGTGCCTGGAGTCCCTCCCCGGGGGGCACTGAAGCTTTCTTT. It is translated as CAWSPSPGGTEAFF.